This TCR beta chain is from a study of cytomegalovirus exposure and HLA in healthy donors. V gave up 3 bases and J gave up 5 bases, with 15 bases separating them. The CDR3 has 15 residues. Germline lookup yields CDR1 SGHRS and CDR2 YFSETQ. A multiplex PCR was run with 60 Vbeta primers and 13 Jbeta primers. Sequencing used immunoSEQ multiplex PCR; TCRdb keeps in-frame clones, though not all of them. The sample totals 60,000 to 65,000 clones. The rearrangement uses TRBV5-1 and TRBJ2-1, with a tentative D call TRBD2 (5 bases). The sample taken for sequencing was PBMCs. The source of this sequence is a man aged 25 to 40 in good health and CMV-seropositive. The CDR3, as DNA: TGCGCCAGCAGCTATGAGGTTACTAGGCACAATGAGCAGTTCTTC. Amino acid sequence: CASSYEVTRHNEQFF.